This T cell receptor (beta chain) was sequenced in a study of response to subunit inactivated influenza vaccine. About this clonotype: Its target is not known.

TCRdb reanalysed the RT-PCR reads using MiXCR and keeps one entry per CDR3 protein. The sample shows approximately 680,000 distinct CDR3 sequences, around a sixth of them seen only once. Germline V gene lookup returns CDR1 MNHEY and CDR2 SMNVEV (reference sequence). V gave up 10 bases and J gave up 5 bases, with 20 bases separating them. The CDR3 loop spans 14 amino acids. Study-level results: New T cells are recruited in small numbers by each seasonal influenza vaccination, according to the authors' suggestion.

This TCR was sampled from a man in his fifties who received an inactivated influenza vaccine. The chain carries TRBV27 and TRBJ2-5; D perhaps matches TRBD2 (7 bases). Sequencing was performed on PBMCs from blood, taken 12 days after vaccination. The CDR3 region is CATRELAGAETQYF. In DNA form, the CDR3 reads TGTGCCACCCGGGAACTCGCGGGGGCGGAGACCCAGTACTTC.